Each of the 7 T cell receptor beta chains below was sequenced from the same sample in a study of T cell responses to AZD1222 COVID-19 vaccine. Assay: immunoSEQ multiplex PCR; the TCRdb copy retains only in-frame clones and omits some. The data contain approximately 84,000 clones, approximately 90% of them singletons. The source was peripheral blood, collected on day 0 of AZD1222 vaccination. Receptor source: an adult in good health.

This clone was observed a single time. The chain combines TRBV28 with TRBJ1-5, with TRBD1 as a possible D gene (5 bases). The CDR3 has 15 amino acids. Trimming pared 2 bases from V and 0 bases from J, leaving 8 bases between. CDR1 and CDR2 (germline): MDHEN, SYDVKM. DNA of the CDR3: TGTGCCAGCAGTTTAAAAGGGGCTAGCAATCAGCCCCAGCATTTT. Its translation is CASSLKGASNQPQHF.

The chain recombines TRBV5-6 with TRBJ1-2, with 8 bases identical to TRBD1. Germline V gives CDR1 SGHDT, CDR2 YYEEEE. V dropped 4 bases and J dropped 5; count of bases not matched to a gene: 10. This CDR3 comprises 15 residues. The CDR3: CASSPFRDRQYGYTF. The CDR3 DNA sequence: TGTGCCAGCAGCCCTTTCCGGGACAGGCAGTATGGCTACACCTTC.

The gene calls are TRBV10-3 and TRBJ1-6; no clear D. Trimming took off 6 bases at V and 8 bases at J, with 8 bases between the two ends. Germline CDR1 reads ENHRY; CDR2 reads SYGVKD. The CDR3 is made up of 12 amino acids. The DNA for the CDR3 is TGTGCCATCAGGACGAGTGATTCACCCCTCCACTTT. Residues: CAIRTSDSPLHF.

V is TRBV10-3 and J is TRBJ2-3; 12 positions agree with TRBD2. CDR3 length: 16 amino acids. CDR1 ENHRY and CDR2 SYGVKD come from the germline V gene. Trimming at V came to 10 bases and at J to 0 bases, leaving 8 bases not matched to a gene. The CDR3 region has the DNA TGTGCCACCTCTGCCGGGACTAGCGGGAGCACAGATACGCAGTATTTT. This gives the protein CATSAGTSGSTDTQYF.

This clone is a singleton in its sample. This chain links TRBV9 with TRBJ1-4; possibly TRBD1 for D (5 bases). CDR3 length: 13 amino acids. Germline V gene lookup returns CDR1 SGDLS and CDR2 YYNGEE. V was clipped by 4 bases and J by 3 bases, with 7 bases between them. Written as DNA, the CDR3 is TGTGCCAGCAGCAGGGGTCCTAATGAAAAACTGTTTTTT. This encodes CASSRGPNEKLFF.

This rearrangement joins TRBV10-3 to TRBJ1-2, with 8 nucleotides matching TRBD1. The V and J ends lost 6 bases and 4 bases, in that order; junction bases with no gene match: 7. Germline values: CDR1 ENHRY, CDR2 SYGVKD. CDR3 length: 14 residues. The CDR3 loop is CAIREDRVAYGYTF. CDR3 bases: TGTGCCATCAGAGAGGACAGGGTGGCCTATGGCTACACCTTC.

V is TRBV4-2 and J is TRBJ2-2, with D perhaps matching TRBD1 or TRBD2 (6 bases each). The CDR3 runs 16 residues. V lost 4 bases and J lost 3, with 15 bases in between. Per the germline V gene, CDR1 is LGHNA and CDR2 is YNFKEQ. The CDR3 DNA follows: TGTGCCAGCAGCCCAGACGGGGGCGAGGACACCGGGGAGCTGTTTTTT. It encodes CASSPDGGEDTGELFF.